Below are 3 T cell receptor beta chains sequenced from a single sample in a study of cytomegalovirus exposure and HLA in healthy donors. Method: immunoSEQ multiplex PCR; TCRdb's copy keeps in-frame clones and lacks some. Of tens of thousands of clones detected, 80% to 95% appear once; the ten largest clones hold around 3.5%. The sequenced sample consisted of PBMCs. All receptors derive from a woman aged 30 to 39 in good health and CMV-seronegative.

This chain joins TRBV10-3 and TRBJ2-2; TRBD2 agrees at 8 bases. Germline CDR1 ENHRY, CDR2 SYGVKD. Trimming cost V 10 bases and J 5 bases; bases outside gene matches: 6. CDR3 length: 13 amino acids. CDR3 bases: TGTGCCACTAGACGGGGGGGGACCGGGGAGCTGTTTTTT. This sequence encodes CATRRGGTGELFF.

The chain carries TRBV27 and TRBJ1-6; D gene unclear. Between the trimmed V and J ends, which lost 4 bases and 8 bases, there was a span of 15 bases. The CDR3 extends over 15 amino acids. Germline CDR1 MNHEY, CDR2 SMNVEV (reference sequence). As DNA, the CDR3 is TGTGCCAGCAGTTCTGGAGGCAAGATACATTCACCCCTCCACTTT. This sequence encodes CASSSGGKIHSPLHF.

The chain has TRBV27 and TRBJ1-1; a weak D match, TRBD1 (6 bases). CDR3 length: 14 amino acids. Germline V gene data show CDR1 as MNHEY and CDR2 as SMNVEV (reference sequence). V was cut by 6 bases and J by 4 bases, with 15 bases left in between. CDR3 in amino acids: CASSQGGYGTEAFF. CDR3 nucleotide sequence: TGTGCCAGCAGCCAAGGGGGATACGGCACTGAAGCTTTCTTT.